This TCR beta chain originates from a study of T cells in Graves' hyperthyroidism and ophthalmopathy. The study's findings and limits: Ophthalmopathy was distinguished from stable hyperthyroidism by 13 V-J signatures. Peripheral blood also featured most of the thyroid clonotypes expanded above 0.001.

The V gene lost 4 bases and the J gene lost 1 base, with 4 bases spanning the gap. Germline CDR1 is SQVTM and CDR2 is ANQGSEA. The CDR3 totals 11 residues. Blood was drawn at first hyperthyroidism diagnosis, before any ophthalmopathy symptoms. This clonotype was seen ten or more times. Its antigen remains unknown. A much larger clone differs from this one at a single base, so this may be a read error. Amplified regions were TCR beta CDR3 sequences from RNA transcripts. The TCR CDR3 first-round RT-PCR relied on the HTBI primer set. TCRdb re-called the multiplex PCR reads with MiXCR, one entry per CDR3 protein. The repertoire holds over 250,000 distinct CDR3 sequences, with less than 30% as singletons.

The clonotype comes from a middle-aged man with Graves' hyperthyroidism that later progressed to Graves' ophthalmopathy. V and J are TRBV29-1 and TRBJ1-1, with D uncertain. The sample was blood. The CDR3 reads CSVGENTEAFF. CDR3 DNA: TGCAGCGTTGGGGAGAACACTGAAGCTTTCTTT.